These 12 T cell receptor beta chains came from one sample sequenced in a study of T-cell reconstitution after alpha-beta-depleted transplantation in children. TCRbeta library preparation incorporated unique molecular identifiers. TCRdb re-derived calls from the PCR reads in MiXCR, one entry per CDR3 protein. The top ten clones hold just over 2% of a sample with fewer than 550,000 distinct CDR3 sequences, approximately 10% of them seen once. Sequenced here: PBMCs, sampled before TCRalphabeta/CD19-depleted stem cell transplant. Receptors originate from a child aged 2-15 years with inherited bone marrow failure, due to receive a stem cell transplant.

This clonotype was counted at least ten times. The chain recombines TRBV20-1 with TRBJ2-7; D tentatively fits TRBD1 or TRBD2 (5 bases each). Trimming removed 6 bases from V and 3 bases from J, with 15 bases in between. CDR3 length equals 13 residues. The V gene's germline CDR1 is DFQATT and CDR2 SNEGSKA (reference sequence). In DNA, the CDR3 is TGCAGTGCCTCCGGGGACGTAGTCTACGAGCAGTACTTC. As protein: CSASGDVVYEQYF.

This clonotype has a count of ten or more. The chain is built from TRBV28 and TRBJ2-7; TRBD2 aligns across 9 bases. Germline V gene data show CDR1 as MDHEN and CDR2 as SYDVKM. J was trimmed by 0 bases and V by 5 bases; bases with no gene match: 5. This CDR3 has 15 amino acids. The CDR3 protein is CASSPSGINSYEQYF. CDR3 in DNA: TGTGCCAGCAGTCCTAGCGGGATTAACTCCTACGAGCAGTACTTC.

This clonotype was seen repeatedly, ten times or more. The chain couples TRBV29-1 to TRBJ2-1; 11 bases line up with TRBD2. The germline V gene has CDR1 SQVTM and CDR2 ANQGSEA. The CDR3 runs 16 residues. The CDR3 DNA is TGCCCCCTCCGGCTAGCGGGGGGAAGAGCGGGCAATGAGCAGTTCTTC. It specifies CPLRLAGGRAGNEQFF.

This clonotype was seen many times. The CDR3 DNA reads TGTGCCAGCAGCTTCAGTAGCGGGCGGACCGGGGAGCTGTTTTTT. Protein sequence: CASSFSSGRTGELFF. The rearrangement links TRBV7-9 to TRBJ2-2; 7 bases map to TRBD2. This CDR3 contains 15 residues. V lost 3 bases and J lost 5; bases outside the gene matches: 6. CDR1 is SEHNR, CDR2 FQNEAQ, per germline (reference sequence).

This clonotype was observed a few times. CDR3 sequence: CASSGGAEGSYNEQFF. CDR3 nucleotides: TGTGCCAGCAGTGGCGGGGCGGAGGGCTCCTACAATGAGCAGTTCTTC. This chain links TRBV28 with TRBJ2-1, with a possible D match to TRBD2 (6 bases). V was shortened by 5 bases and J by 0 bases, with 14 bases between the two germline ends. Germline lookup yields CDR1 MDHEN and CDR2 SYDVKM. The CDR3 is 16 amino acids.

This clonotype came up many times. The chain carries TRBV7-2 and TRBJ2-1, with 7 bases identical to TRBD1. This CDR3 is built from 14 residues. Germline CDR1 SGHTA, CDR2 FQGNSA. V lost 4 bases and J lost 15; bases outside the gene matches: 15. The CDR3 loop is CASSSGGFVGPSFF. The DNA of the CDR3 is TGTGCCAGCAGCTCAGGGGGTTTTGTAGGGCCCTCGTTCTTC.

This chain connects TRBV12-3 or TRBV12-4 to TRBJ2-2; 8 bases are a match to TRBD2. V dropped 5 bases and J dropped 5; count of bases not matched to a gene: 7. The CDR3 loop spans 15 amino acids. The CDR3 DNA reads TGTGCCAGCAGTCCCCTCGGGGGGGCGACCGGGGAGCTGTTTTTT. This translates into CASSPLGGATGELFF.

This clonotype has a count of ten or more. The chain is built from TRBV7-2 and TRBJ2-7, with TRBD2 as a possible D gene (5 bases). This CDR3 contains 14 residues. V was shortened by 1 base and J by 2 bases, with 9 bases between the two germline ends. Germline V gene sequence: CDR1 SGHTA, CDR2 FQGNSA. CDR3 in DNA: TGTGCCAGCAGCTTAGATAGCGCCCCCTACGAGCAGTACTTC. Translating it yields CASSLDSAPYEQYF. Full variable domain (outside the CDR3, taken from reference TRBV7-2 and TRBJ2-7): GAGVSQSPSNKVTEKGKDVELRCDPISGHTALYWYRQSLGQGLEFLIYFQGNSAPDKSGLPSDRFSAERTGGSVSTLTIQRTQQEDSAVYLCASSLDSAPYEQYFGPGTRLTVT.

This clonotype was observed many times. The chain joins TRBV21-1 to TRBJ2-1; the D call TRBD2 from the table was never checked on the DNA. TRBV21-1 is termed a pseudogene. This CDR3 comprises 16 residues. The CDR3 region has the DNA TGTGCCAGCAGCAAAGCTGGAGGGGAGACTGGCAATGAGCAGTTCTTC. It yields the protein CASSKAGGETGNEQFF.

This clonotype was recorded many times. The V and J genes are TRBV4-3 and TRBJ2-3; D is uncertain. This CDR3 is built from 13 residues. Germline CDR1 and CDR2: LGHNA and YSLEER. V shed 0 bases and J shed 7 bases, with 8 bases lying between them. The CDR3 loop is CASSQDFGHTQYF. The DNA of the CDR3 is TGCGCCAGCAGCCAAGATTTTGGACATACGCAGTATTTT.

This clonotype was recorded at least ten times. The chain carries TRBV4-1 and TRBJ2-7, with 10 bases that match TRBD1. The germline V gene encodes CDR1 MGHRA and CDR2 YSYEKL. CDR3 size: 16 residues. The V segment lost 1 base and the J segment 2 bases; nucleotides outside the gene matches: 5. Written as DNA, the CDR3 is TGCGCCAGCAGCCAAGCGTCAGGACAGGGGGCCTACGAGCAGTACTTC. Encoded protein: CASSQASGQGAYEQYF.

The gene calls are TRBV7-2 and TRBJ2-1, with TRBD2 as a possible D gene (6 bases). The CDR3 runs 15 residues. Trimming took off 4 bases at V and 9 bases at J, with 19 bases between the two ends. Germline V gene lookup returns CDR1 SGHTA and CDR2 FQGNSA. CDR3 nucleotides: TGTGCCAGCAGCTCGCCGGGACTCGTAGCTTTTGAGCAGTTCTTC. Its translation: CASSSPGLVAFEQFF.